This T cell receptor beta chain is drawn from a study of identical twins. Findings and caveats of the study: Clonotypes of the beta chain that were abundant in cord blood carried fewer insertions (memory repertoires showed none). There was an excess of low generation probability in the out-of-frame alpha sequences that twins shared.

Each donor was a healthy Caucasian. CDR1 SGHRS and CDR2 YFSETQ come from the germline V gene. Trimming stripped 4 bases from V and 7 bases from J, with 17 bases between. The CDR3 sequence is 14 residues long. A universal primer site was created by template switching, with the cDNA bearing unique molecular identifiers. TCRdb redid the calling of the 5' RACE reads with MiXCR, one entry per CDR3 protein. In the table there are about 570,000 distinct CDR3 sequences, roughly 9.5% of which are singletons. This clonotype has at least ten counts. Its target is unknown. The same data also went into a second study, on yellow fever vaccine responses in identical twins.

The receptor was derived from a woman under 30 in good health. The rearrangement links TRBV5-1 to TRBJ2-5; D may be TRBD2 (5 bases). The sequenced sample consisted of PBMCs. CDR3 sequence: CASSVGIHPGTQYF. The CDR3 DNA sequence: TGCGCCAGCAGCGTCGGGATTCACCCGGGGACCCAGTACTTC.